This T cell receptor beta chain comes out of a study of blood T cells in healthy people across ages (dated by TCRdb to 2014 to 2015). The study in broad terms: In model experiments, template switching captured about one uniquely barcoded TCR beta cDNA molecule for every two T cells. Using the same blood draw, the study looked at two additional independent replicas of 1 million unique cDNA reads for two donors, one aged 18 to 30 and the other aged 80 or older. The donors were divided into four age groups: young (average roughly 15 years), middle-aged (over 35), aged (about 61) and long-lived (roughly 82). The study measured age-related changes in TCR beta repertoire diversity using deep sequencing normalized with unique cDNA molecular identifiers. To avoid experimental bias, donors of different ages were distributed randomly across sequencing lanes. Here is what the overall study found, with its caveats: Bulk unsorted PBMC profiling prevented conclusive comparison of naive and antigen-experienced compartments. The CMV infection status of donors was not known, potentially confounding age-related changes in expanded clonotypes. Estimates of total diversity based on one million sequenced T cells were regarded as lower bounds and as underestimates. As age increased, observed TCR beta diversity per million T cells dropped in a roughly linear way, and a significant reduction was already evident by age 40. Compared with the aged group, more naive CD4+ T cells, fewer expanded clones and increased TCR diversity were shown by the long-lived group, suggesting age selection. Observed TCR beta diversity correlated strongly with the percentage of naive T cells measured by flow cytometry.

Systemically healthy Caucasian individuals from Russia, around 39 in total and aged roughly 6 to 100 years, were included as donors. Each donor gave approximately 9.3 milliliters of peripheral blood, collected into EDTA-treated Vacutainer tubes. Ficoll-Paque density-gradient centrifugation was used to isolate PBMCs, with at least 6 million obtained per sample. Total RNA, at least 6 micrograms per sample, was extracted from PBMCs with Trizol reagent. The percentages of naive CD45RAhigh/CD27high T cells were determined by flow cytometry on a PBMC aliquot from every donor. In the case of this clonotype: There is no known antigen for this receptor. It has no much larger one-base neighbor in the sample; base qualities were not kept.

The CDR3 contains 18 residues, cysteine and phenylalanine counted. Only the CDR3 part of the read is kept: 54 bases, read in frame from the first base. From the germline V gene, CDR1 is MGHDK and CDR2 is SYGVNS. Trimming takes 2 bases off V and 5 bases off J; junction bases not matched to a gene: 11. Library generation was performed with 5' RACE. TCRdb records Illumina HiSeq 2500 as the sequencer. A second PCR of roughly 6 to 11 cycles was performed with a sample-barcoded 5' primer and a J-beta primer mix. Each TCR beta cDNA molecule received a unique molecular identifier from a template-switch 5' adaptor carrying 12 random nucleotides. Each sample yielded at least 3 million CDR3-containing paired-end reads. First-strand cDNA was synthesized from all RNA with the Mint cDNA synthesis kit, primed by a TRBC-specific oligonucleotide. All cDNA was treated with uracil-DNA glycosylase and then went through a first 18-cycle PCR with the universal primers M1SS and BC2_uni_R. Turning to the authors' computational methods: For normalization, 1 million high-quality reads, each with a distinct molecular identifier, were randomly selected from each sample. Instead of being binned into consensus sequences, reads with shared molecular identifiers were discarded. MiTCR, with a Q25 quality threshold and the strictest error-elimination algorithm, was used for CDR3 identification, clonotype clustering and error correction. Lower-bound total TCR beta diversity was estimated with a nonparametric unseen species model using Euler transformation. Using fastp at Q25 and MiXCR, TCRdb reprocessed the public reads and kept productive beta chains. Here each entry gathers all rows of one CDR3 protein and keeps the most common genes and DNA. The V and J calls reflect TCRdb's pipeline rather than the authors' work. Counted in this sample were over a million distinct CDR3 sequences; 59% of them appeared once. The ten largest clones represent over 5% of the sample.

The receptor comes from a man between 18 and 35 years old in good health. The chain is made from TRBV25-1 and TRBJ2-7; the central 14 bases match TRBD2. The source material was blood. In nucleotide form, the sequence is TGTGCCAGCAGTGAACCTCTTGACAGGGGACTAGCGGGAGACGAGCAGTACTTC. This translates into CASSEPLDRGLAGDEQYF.